The TCR beta chain described here comes from a study of T cell clones after liver transplantation. The wider study: Liver transplant recipients had immunosuppression withdrawal attempted within 2 years.

Study outcomes and limitations: Compared with third party-reactive sequences, donor-reactive ones declined more, independent of withdrawal success.

Generated by immunoSEQ multiplex PCR, the TCRdb table keeps only in-frame clones and is missing some. The sample contains roughly 15,000 clones, approximately 81% of which appear only once. Comment on this clone: Its antigen is still unknown.

Looked up from germline, CDR1 is MNHEY and CDR2 is SVGAGI. The CDR3 runs to 13 residues. V was cut by 0 bases and J by 3 bases, with 5 bases left in between. The chain combines TRBV6-5 with TRBJ1-2; possible D gene TRBD1, 5 bases. Sequenced material: CD8+ T cells from blood, taken approximately 43 months after liver transplant. This receptor was identified in a human patient who received a liver transplant. The graft donor may have given rise to some T cells. DNA of the CDR3: TGTGCCAGCAGTTACTCAGGGGACTATGGCTACACCTTC. It specifies CASSYSGDYGYTF.